The 10 T cell receptor beta chains in this list originate from one sample, sequenced in a study of control samples from healthy donors and cancer patients. TCRdb's table, derived via immunoSEQ multiplex PCR, lists solely in-frame clones and lacks some. The sample holds about 150,000 clones, 93% seen once. The sample comprised blood. Receptor source: a man in his forties or fifties in good health.

J is TRBJ2-5 and V is TRBV18; D not certain. The CDR3 contains 12 residues. The V and J ends lost 6 bases and 3 bases respectively, with 8 bases between them. The germline V gene has CDR1 KGHSH and CDR2 LQKENI. This CDR3 is CASSTVEETQYF. CDR3 nucleotides: TGTGCCAGCTCCACCGTGGAAGAGACCCAGTACTTC.

The chain combines TRBV7-9 with TRBJ2-1; D perhaps matches TRBD2 (6 bases). Trimming stripped 5 bases from V and 4 bases from J, with 15 bases between. There are 15 residues in the CDR3. Germline lookup yields CDR1 SEHNR and CDR2 FQNEAQ (reference sequence). The CDR3 region has the DNA TGTGCCAGCAGCCCGCCGGCCGGGGGTTACAATGAGCAGTTCTTC. Its translation is CASSPPAGGYNEQFF.

This clone was detected once. This chain joins TRBV3-1 (or the pseudogene TRBV3-2) and TRBJ2-1, with D possibly matching TRBD2 (6 bases). The germline V gene has CDR1 LGHDT and CDR2 YNNKEL (reference sequence). The CDR3 totals 16 residues. V was shortened by 5 bases and J by 6 bases, with 20 bases between the two germline ends. For the CDR3, the DNA is TGTGCCAGCAGCTCCCGCCTCCGGGAGCCCATCAATGAGCAGTTCTTC. Encoded protein: CASSSRLREPINEQFF.

Only one count was recorded for this clone. The chain joins TRBV6-1 to TRBJ1-1, with a tentative D call TRBD1 (5 bases). Germline CDR1 reads MNHNS; CDR2 reads SASEGT. This CDR3 is built from 14 residues. V dropped 2 bases and J dropped 2 bases, with 9 bases sitting between them. CDR3 DNA sequence: TGTGCCAGCAGTGAACAGGGACTTAACACTGAAGCTTTCTTT. Translating gives CASSEQGLNTEAFF.

This chain links TRBV5-1 with TRBJ1-5, with a weak D call TRBD1 (5 bases). In germline, CDR1 is SGHRS, CDR2 YFSETQ. The CDR3 is 15 residues long. The V end lost 0 bases, the J end lost 0 bases, and 7 bases lay between the germline ends. The CDR3: CASSLGGDSNQPQHF. CDR3 DNA sequence: TGCGCCAGCAGCTTGGGAGGGGATAGCAATCAGCCCCAGCATTTT.

The chain employs TRBV15 and TRBJ2-2, with D unclear. The CDR3 extends over 15 amino acids. Germline V gene lookup returns CDR1 LNHNV and CDR2 YYDKDF (reference sequence). Trimming left V 1 base short and J 4 bases short, with 10 bases between. The CDR3 nucleotides are TGTGCCACCAGCAGAGCGGTGCGAGGCACCGGGGAGCTGTTTTTT. It specifies CATSRAVRGTGELFF.

J is TRBJ2-5 and V is TRBV5-1; the D gene is possibly TRBD2 (5 bases). V dropped 0 bases and J dropped 1 base, with 7 bases sitting between them. CDR1 and CDR2 (germline): SGHRS, YFSETQ. This CDR3 is 14 amino acids long. The CDR3 sequence is CASSLVRGQETQYF. CDR3 coding DNA: TGCGCCAGCAGCTTGGTACGGGGCCAAGAGACCCAGTACTTC.

The chain links TRBV5-1 to TRBJ2-2, with D unclear. Germline-derived CDR1 and CDR2 are SGHRS and YFSETQ. This CDR3 is 14 amino acids long. V lost 3 bases, J lost 0 bases, and 6 bases lay in between. CDR3 in amino acids: CASSSSTNTGELFF. The CDR3 DNA reads as TGCGCCAGCAGCTCGTCCACGAACACCGGGGAGCTGTTTTTT.

The V gene is TRBV29-1, the J gene TRBJ1-3; no clear D gene. The V gene lost 2 bases and the J gene lost 1 base, with 0 bases spanning the gap. This CDR3 spans 11 amino acids. CDR1 and CDR2 (germline): SQVTM, ANQGSEA. CDR3 nucleotide sequence: TGCAGCGTTGAATCTGGAAACACCATATATTTT. This encodes CSVESGNTIYF.

The rearrangement joins TRBV18 to TRBJ1-1; no clear D. CDR1 is KGHSH, CDR2 LQKENI, per germline. V lost 0 bases and J 1 base, leaving 6 bases between the germline ends. The CDR3 contains 14 residues. CDR3 amino acids: CASSPPNQNTEAFF. CDR3 DNA: TGTGCCAGCTCACCACCGAACCAGAACACTGAAGCTTTCTTT.